The clone carrying this TCR beta chain was picked up a small number of times. Its specificity is unknown. This entry comes from a study of T cells after yellow fever vaccination. General observations from the study: Though it reached lower strength, the secondary response hit its peak faster, day 5 versus 15.

The CDR3 contains 15 residues. V lost 4 bases and J 14 bases, leaving 25 bases between the germline ends. In germline, CDR1 is SGHNT, CDR2 YYREEE (reference sequence). It was through 5'RACE template switching that TCR cDNA was made, with a universal primer site and UMIs added. Each CDR3 protein is one row after TCRdb ran MiXCR on the 5' RACE reads. The sample carries 620,000 or so distinct CDR3 sequences, approximately 13% recorded once. This chain links TRBV5-4 with TRBJ2-1; D may be TRBD2 (7 bases). The TCR comes from a man aged 25-45 years who received the YFV17D yellow fever vaccine. The sample consisted of PBMCs, taken on the day of the yellow fever booster vaccination. The CDR3 nucleotides are TGTGCCAGCAGCCAACCGGGCCAGCGGGACAACCACAAGTTCTTC. It is translated as CASSQPGQRDNHKFF. The full variable domain, completed using reference TRBV5-4 and TRBJ2-1, is ETGVTQSPTHLIKTRGQQVTLRCSSQSGHNTVSWYQQALGQGPQFIFQYYREEENGRGNFPPRFSGLQFPNYSSELNVNALELDDSALYLCASSQPGQRDNHKFFGPGTRLTVL.